Listed here are 4 T cell receptor beta chains from one sample, sequenced in a study of shared clonotypes between healthy human individuals. CD8 cells regarded as naive lacked CD45RO, were positively chosen for CCR7, and omitted terminally differentiated effector memory CD45RA+ cells. Assay: immunoSEQ multiplex PCR; the TCRdb copy retains only in-frame clones and omits some. Counted here are some 2.1 million clones, roughly 95% occurring once; the ten biggest clones make up 0.9% to 1.4%. Specimen: naive CD8+ T cells sorted from blood. The receptors were sampled from a man between 18 and 35 years old in good health.

The chain links TRBV4-1 to TRBJ1-1; D ambiguous. The CDR3 runs 15 residues. The germline CDR1 and CDR2 sequences are MGHRA and YSYEKL. V lost 6 bases, J lost 0 bases, and 14 bases lay in between. Written as DNA, the CDR3 is TGCGCCAGCAGTCTAGGAGACCTGTTGAACACTGAAGCTTTCTTT. This sequence encodes CASSLGDLLNTEAFF.

The rearrangement uses TRBV10-2 and TRBJ2-5; D unresolved. The CDR3 extends over 15 amino acids. V lost 3 bases, J lost 2 bases, and 13 bases lay in between. Germline lookup yields CDR1 WSHSY and CDR2 SAAADI. CDR3 sequence reads: CASSDLAALQETQYF. CDR3 DNA sequence: TGCGCCAGCAGTGACTTGGCGGCCCTACAAGAGACCCAGTACTTC.

The rearrangement joins TRBV5-1 to TRBJ2-3; 8 bases match TRBD1. The junction had 8 bases not matched to a gene; V was cut back by 4 bases and J by 4 bases. The CDR3 runs to 15 residues. Germline CDR1 SGHRS, CDR2 YFSETQ. The CDR3 here is CASSLRDRLSDTQYF. The CDR3 nucleotides read TGCGCCAGCAGCCTCCGGGACAGGTTATCAGATACGCAGTATTTT.

This clone was seen just once. J is TRBJ1-2 and V is TRBV27; 12 positions agree with TRBD1. Trimming removed 4 bases from V and 5 bases from J; junction bases left unmatched: 5. Per the germline V gene, CDR1 is MNHEY and CDR2 is SMNVEV (reference sequence). The CDR3 runs to 15 residues. CDR3 nucleotide sequence: TGTGCCAGCAGTTCCTGGGACAGGGGGCCTTATGGCTACACCTTC. Protein product: CASSSWDRGPYGYTF.